Listed below are T cell receptor beta chains from one sample, sequenced in a study of CD8+CD57+ T cells in acquired aplastic anemia. TCRdb reanalysed the reads using MiXCR and keeps one entry per CDR3 protein. Of 150,000 to 200,000 distinct CDR3 sequences listed, roughly 50% were seen once; the top ten hold about 2%. The sample was sorted CD4+, CD8+, or CD8+CD57+ T cells (not recorded which) from PBMCs. The receptors originated from a human donor with aplastic anemia. The CDR3 runs from the conserved cysteine through the conserved F or W. D genes are given only for firm matches. Clone size appears in some rows only: once, few, many, or a class for an expanded clone.

j_call: TRBJ1-2; clone_size: -; d_call: TRBD1; v_call: TRBV5-6; cdr3_aa: CASSSRTGNYGYTF; cdr3_nt: TGTGCCAGCAGCTCCCGGACAGGCAACTATGGCTACACCTTC
j_call: TRBJ2-5; clone_size: many; d_call: TRBD1; v_call: TRBV12-3/TRBV12-4; cdr3_aa: CASRGQGLETQYF; cdr3_nt: TGTGCCAGCAGGGGACAGGGGTTGGAGACCCAGTACTTC
j_call: TRBJ1-2; clone_size: -; d_call: TRBD1; v_call: TRBV2; cdr3_aa: CASSGQEGQGLTF; cdr3_nt: TGTGCCAGCAGTGGGCAGGAGGGACAGGGGCTCACCTTC
j_call: TRBJ2-1; clone_size: once; d_call: -; v_call: TRBV11-2; cdr3_aa: CASSLPPETLYNEQFF; cdr3_nt: TGTGCCAGCAGCCTCCCACCCGAGACCCTTTACAATGAGCAGTTCTTC
j_call: TRBJ2-7; clone_size: -; d_call: TRBD1; v_call: TRBV10-1; cdr3_aa: CASSAGGYHEQYF; cdr3_nt: TGCGCCAGCAGCGCAGGGGGCTACCACGAGCAGTACTTC
j_call: TRBJ2-3; clone_size: many; d_call: -; v_call: TRBV7-2; cdr3_aa: CASSRTLTLDTQYF; cdr3_nt: TGTGCCAGCAGCCGGACACTAACACTCGATACGCAGTATTTT
j_call: TRBJ2-1; clone_size: -; d_call: -; v_call: TRBV6-1; cdr3_aa: CASSEWGGSHNEQFF; cdr3_nt: TGTGCCAGCAGTGAGTGGGGGGGCTCCCACAATGAGCAGTTCTTC
j_call: TRBJ2-7; clone_size: -; d_call: -; v_call: TRBV7-6; cdr3_aa: CASSLQLGARRNEQYF; cdr3_nt: TGTGCCAGCAGCTTACAGCTGGGCGCACGGCGGAACGAGCAGTACTTC
j_call: TRBJ1-2; clone_size: -; d_call: -; v_call: TRBV5-4; cdr3_aa: CASSLESGPKYGYTF; cdr3_nt: TGTGCCAGCAGCTTGGAGTCGGGCCCGAAGTATGGCTACACCTTC
j_call: TRBJ2-5; clone_size: -; d_call: -; v_call: TRBV19; cdr3_aa: CASNDGGGETQYF; cdr3_nt: TGTGCCAGTAATGATGGGGGCGGAGAGACCCAGTACTTC
j_call: TRBJ2-5; clone_size: -; d_call: -; v_call: TRBV2; cdr3_aa: CASSGLNRDQETQYF; cdr3_nt: TGTGCCAGCAGTGGACTGAATAGGGACCAAGAGACCCAGTACTTC
j_call: TRBJ2-7; clone_size: many; d_call: -; v_call: TRBV5-1; cdr3_aa: CASSLVNNYEQYF; cdr3_nt: TGCGCCAGCAGCTTAGTCAATAACTACGAGCAGTACTTC
j_call: TRBJ1-1; clone_size: -; d_call: -; v_call: TRBV2; cdr3_aa: CASRGKTEAFF; cdr3_nt: TGTGCCAGCAGGGGTAAAACTGAAGCTTTCTTT
j_call: TRBJ2-3; clone_size: -; d_call: -; v_call: TRBV7-8; cdr3_aa: CASSIGVDTQYF; cdr3_nt: TGTGCCAGCAGTATAGGGGTAGATACGCAGTATTTT
j_call: TRBJ1-5; clone_size: few; d_call: -; v_call: TRBV15; cdr3_aa: CATSARSGLVNQPQHF; cdr3_nt: TGTGCCACCAGCGCTCGCTCAGGGTTGGTCAATCAGCCCCAGCATTTT
j_call: TRBJ2-5; clone_size: many; d_call: TRBD2; v_call: TRBV5-4; cdr3_aa: CASSFIQGGSQETQYF; cdr3_nt: TGTGCCAGCAGCTTCATTCAGGGAGGGTCCCAAGAGACCCAGTACTTC
j_call: TRBJ1-5; clone_size: -; d_call: -; v_call: TRBV6-5; cdr3_aa: CVSSYDSNQPRHF; cdr3_nt: TGTGTCAGCAGTTACGACAGCAATCAGCCCCGGCATTTT
j_call: TRBJ2-5; clone_size: many; d_call: TRBD2; v_call: TRBV5-1; cdr3_aa: CASRSGLAGGLLQETQYF; cdr3_nt: TGCGCCAGCAGGAGTGGGCTAGCGGGAGGGCTTCTACAAGAGACCCAGTACTTC
j_call: TRBJ1-3; clone_size: -; d_call: -; v_call: TRBV6-1; cdr3_aa: CASSAILGNTIYF; cdr3_nt: TGTGCCAGCAGTGCTATCCTTGGAAACACCATATATTTT
j_call: TRBJ2-7; clone_size: few; d_call: -; v_call: TRBV27; cdr3_aa: CASSIRPGPFSYEQYF; cdr3_nt: TGTGCCAGCAGTATCCGACCGGGCCCGTTTTCCTACGAGCAGTACTTC
j_call: TRBJ2-5; clone_size: many; d_call: TRBD1; v_call: TRBV19; cdr3_aa: CASSTGTGDSQYF; cdr3_nt: TGTGCCAGTAGCACCGGGACAGGGGACTCCCAGTACTTC
j_call: TRBJ2-3; clone_size: -; d_call: -; v_call: TRBV18; cdr3_aa: CASSSMEGADTQYF; cdr3_nt: TGTGCCAGCTCATCCATGGAGGGTGCAGATACGCAGTATTTT
j_call: TRBJ1-4; clone_size: -; d_call: TRBD1; v_call: TRBV2; cdr3_aa: CASTPGQGTEKLFF; cdr3_nt: TGTGCCAGCACCCCGGGACAGGGGACGGAAAAACTGTTTTTT
j_call: TRBJ1-1; clone_size: -; d_call: -; v_call: TRBV19; cdr3_aa: CASTFDHGRATEAFF; cdr3_nt: TGTGCCAGTACCTTCGACCACGGGCGTGCCACTGAAGCTTTCTTT
j_call: TRBJ2-5; clone_size: many; d_call: -; v_call: TRBV7-2; cdr3_aa: CASTQDGGRETQYF; cdr3_nt: TGTGCCAGCACCCAAGACGGGGGTAGGGAGACCCAGTACTTC
j_call: TRBJ2-5; clone_size: -; d_call: -; v_call: TRBV20-1; cdr3_aa: CSASEEVATQYF; cdr3_nt: TGCAGTGCTAGTGAGGAGGTGGCGACCCAGTACTTC
j_call: TRBJ2-7; clone_size: many; d_call: -; v_call: TRBV19; cdr3_aa: CASAGQPYEQYF; cdr3_nt: TGTGCCAGTGCGGGACAGCCTTACGAGCAGTACTTC
j_call: TRBJ2-2; clone_size: many; d_call: -; v_call: TRBV9; cdr3_aa: CASSVGNTGELFF; cdr3_nt: TGTGCCAGCAGCGTAGGAAACACCGGGGAGCTGTTTTTT
j_call: TRBJ2-7; clone_size: many; d_call: TRBD2; v_call: TRBV11-3; cdr3_aa: CASSLEERGEQYF; cdr3_nt: TGTGCCAGCAGCTTAGAAGAGCGGGGCGAGCAGTACTTC
j_call: TRBJ2-7; clone_size: many; d_call: TRBD1; v_call: TRBV5-5; cdr3_aa: CASSLPGTDGEQYF; cdr3_nt: TGTGCCAGCAGCTTACCTGGGACAGACGGCGAGCAGTACTTC
j_call: TRBJ1-4; clone_size: many; d_call: TRBD1; v_call: TRBV4-1; cdr3_aa: CASNQEQGAFEKLFF; cdr3_nt: TGCGCCAGCAACCAAGAACAGGGGGCGTTTGAAAAACTGTTTTTT
j_call: TRBJ1-1; clone_size: once; d_call: TRBD1; v_call: TRBV6-1; cdr3_aa: CASSEPGGVNTEAFF; cdr3_nt: TGTGCCAGCAGTGAGCCAGGGGGTGTGAACACTGAAGCTTTCTTT
j_call: TRBJ2-5; clone_size: many; d_call: -; v_call: TRBV2; cdr3_aa: CASSEVVGPTETQYF; cdr3_nt: TGTGCCAGCAGTGAGGTAGTGGGCCCTACAGAGACCCAGTACTTC
j_call: TRBJ1-2; clone_size: -; d_call: TRBD1; v_call: TRBV29-1; cdr3_aa: CSAPGGGITNYGYTF; cdr3_nt: TGCAGCGCCCCAGGAGGGGGCATTACTAACTATGGCTACACCTTC
j_call: TRBJ1-1; clone_size: -; d_call: -; v_call: TRBV11-2; cdr3_aa: CASSLGVGGLNTEAFF; cdr3_nt: TGTGCCAGCAGCTTAGGCGTCGGGGGACTGAACACTGAAGCTTTCTTT
j_call: TRBJ1-1; clone_size: -; d_call: -; v_call: TRBV6-4; cdr3_aa: CASSETGNTEAFF; cdr3_nt: TGTGCCAGCAGTGAAACAGGGAACACTGAAGCTTTCTTT
j_call: TRBJ1-2; clone_size: few; d_call: -; v_call: TRBV9; cdr3_aa: CASSATGTVYGYTF; cdr3_nt: TGTGCCAGCAGCGCGACCGGGACGGTCTATGGCTACACCTTC
j_call: TRBJ2-5; clone_size: many; d_call: TRBD2; v_call: TRBV6-5; cdr3_aa: CASTKTRLAGRPQYF; cdr3_nt: TGTGCCAGCACCAAAACCCGGCTAGCGGGACGTCCCCAGTACTTC
j_call: TRBJ1-3; clone_size: -; d_call: -; v_call: TRBV10-3; cdr3_aa: CAISETSGNTIYF; cdr3_nt: TGTGCCATCAGTGAGACGAGTGGAAACACCATATATTTT
j_call: TRBJ1-2; clone_size: -; d_call: -; v_call: TRBV20-1; cdr3_aa: CSARDPQGFYGYTF; cdr3_nt: TGCAGTGCTAGAGATCCCCAGGGCTTCTATGGCTACACCTTC
j_call: TRBJ2-3; clone_size: -; d_call: TRBD2; v_call: TRBV2; cdr3_aa: CASSGVGGGATDTQYF; cdr3_nt: TGTGCCAGCAGTGGAGTTGGCGGGGGGGCCACAGATACGCAGTATTTT
j_call: TRBJ1-5; clone_size: -; d_call: TRBD1; v_call: TRBV20-1; cdr3_aa: CSARAQGGNQPQHF; cdr3_nt: TGCAGTGCTAGGGCACAGGGGGGCAATCAGCCCCAGCATTTT
j_call: TRBJ2-5; clone_size: -; d_call: -; v_call: TRBV4-2; cdr3_aa: CASSQDSRRGQETQYF; cdr3_nt: TGTGCCAGCAGCCAAGATAGTCGGCGGGGCCAAGAGACCCAGTACTTC
j_call: TRBJ2-1; clone_size: few; d_call: TRBD2; v_call: TRBV15; cdr3_aa: CATSRGPGGLYNEQFF; cdr3_nt: TGTGCCACCAGCAGGGGACCGGGAGGGCTATACAATGAGCAGTTCTTC
j_call: TRBJ2-2; clone_size: many; d_call: TRBD1; v_call: TRBV10-3; cdr3_aa: CATKWTGDRAGGELFF; cdr3_nt: TGTGCCACCAAATGGACGGGGGACAGGGCGGGCGGGGAGCTGTTTTTT
j_call: TRBJ2-7; clone_size: many; d_call: -; v_call: TRBV6-1; cdr3_aa: CASSVLGTSAYEQYF; cdr3_nt: TGTGCCAGCAGCGTGCTCGGGACATCTGCCTACGAGCAGTACTTC
j_call: TRBJ2-7; clone_size: -; d_call: -; v_call: TRBV2; cdr3_aa: CASSDVGTWEQYF; cdr3_nt: TGTGCCAGCAGTGATGTGGGGACATGGGAGCAGTACTTC
j_call: TRBJ1-1; clone_size: -; d_call: TRBD1; v_call: TRBV7-9; cdr3_aa: CASGTGRYEAFF; cdr3_nt: TGTGCCAGCGGGACAGGGCGGTATGAAGCTTTCTTT
j_call: TRBJ2-7; clone_size: few; d_call: TRBD2; v_call: TRBV3-1; cdr3_aa: CASSLRGAGGPDVEQYF; cdr3_nt: TGTGCCAGCAGCCTTAGGGGGGCGGGAGGGCCTGATGTTGAGCAGTACTTC
j_call: TRBJ1-6; clone_size: -; d_call: TRBD1; v_call: TRBV24-1; cdr3_aa: CATSTGTGGNSPLHF; cdr3_nt: TGTGCCACCAGCACCGGGACAGGGGGGAACTCACCCCTCCACTTT
j_call: TRBJ1-2; clone_size: -; d_call: TRBD1; v_call: TRBV10-2; cdr3_aa: CASTPDRGGYGYTF; cdr3_nt: TGCGCCAGCACCCCGGACAGGGGAGGCTATGGCTACACCTTC